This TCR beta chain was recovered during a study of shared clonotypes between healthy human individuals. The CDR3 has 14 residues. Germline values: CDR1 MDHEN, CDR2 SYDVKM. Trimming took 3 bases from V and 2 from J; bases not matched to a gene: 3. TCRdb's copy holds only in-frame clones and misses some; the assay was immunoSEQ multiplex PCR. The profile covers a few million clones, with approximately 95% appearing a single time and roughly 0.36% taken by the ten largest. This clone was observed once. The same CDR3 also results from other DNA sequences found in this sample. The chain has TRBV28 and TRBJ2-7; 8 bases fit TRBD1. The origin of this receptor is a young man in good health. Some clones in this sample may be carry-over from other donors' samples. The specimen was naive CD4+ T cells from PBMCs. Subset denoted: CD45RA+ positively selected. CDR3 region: CASSLEQGAYEQYF. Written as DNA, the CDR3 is TGTGCCAGCAGTTTGGAACAGGGGGCCTACGAGCAGTACTTC.